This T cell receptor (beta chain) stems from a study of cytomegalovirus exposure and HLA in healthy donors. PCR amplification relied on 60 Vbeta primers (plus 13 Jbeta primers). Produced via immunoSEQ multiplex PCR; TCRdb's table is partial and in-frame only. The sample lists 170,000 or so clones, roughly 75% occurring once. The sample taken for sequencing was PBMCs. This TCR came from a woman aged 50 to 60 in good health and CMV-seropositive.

Here the CDR3 DNA reads TGTGCCAGTAGTATAAAACAGAACTATGGCTACACCTTC. Its translation: CASSIKQNYGYTF. The chain uses TRBV19 and TRBJ1-2, with unresolved D. V dropped 2 bases and J dropped 2 bases, with 6 bases sitting between them. This CDR3 region has 13 residues. Germline lookup yields CDR1 LNHDA and CDR2 SQIVND (reference sequence).